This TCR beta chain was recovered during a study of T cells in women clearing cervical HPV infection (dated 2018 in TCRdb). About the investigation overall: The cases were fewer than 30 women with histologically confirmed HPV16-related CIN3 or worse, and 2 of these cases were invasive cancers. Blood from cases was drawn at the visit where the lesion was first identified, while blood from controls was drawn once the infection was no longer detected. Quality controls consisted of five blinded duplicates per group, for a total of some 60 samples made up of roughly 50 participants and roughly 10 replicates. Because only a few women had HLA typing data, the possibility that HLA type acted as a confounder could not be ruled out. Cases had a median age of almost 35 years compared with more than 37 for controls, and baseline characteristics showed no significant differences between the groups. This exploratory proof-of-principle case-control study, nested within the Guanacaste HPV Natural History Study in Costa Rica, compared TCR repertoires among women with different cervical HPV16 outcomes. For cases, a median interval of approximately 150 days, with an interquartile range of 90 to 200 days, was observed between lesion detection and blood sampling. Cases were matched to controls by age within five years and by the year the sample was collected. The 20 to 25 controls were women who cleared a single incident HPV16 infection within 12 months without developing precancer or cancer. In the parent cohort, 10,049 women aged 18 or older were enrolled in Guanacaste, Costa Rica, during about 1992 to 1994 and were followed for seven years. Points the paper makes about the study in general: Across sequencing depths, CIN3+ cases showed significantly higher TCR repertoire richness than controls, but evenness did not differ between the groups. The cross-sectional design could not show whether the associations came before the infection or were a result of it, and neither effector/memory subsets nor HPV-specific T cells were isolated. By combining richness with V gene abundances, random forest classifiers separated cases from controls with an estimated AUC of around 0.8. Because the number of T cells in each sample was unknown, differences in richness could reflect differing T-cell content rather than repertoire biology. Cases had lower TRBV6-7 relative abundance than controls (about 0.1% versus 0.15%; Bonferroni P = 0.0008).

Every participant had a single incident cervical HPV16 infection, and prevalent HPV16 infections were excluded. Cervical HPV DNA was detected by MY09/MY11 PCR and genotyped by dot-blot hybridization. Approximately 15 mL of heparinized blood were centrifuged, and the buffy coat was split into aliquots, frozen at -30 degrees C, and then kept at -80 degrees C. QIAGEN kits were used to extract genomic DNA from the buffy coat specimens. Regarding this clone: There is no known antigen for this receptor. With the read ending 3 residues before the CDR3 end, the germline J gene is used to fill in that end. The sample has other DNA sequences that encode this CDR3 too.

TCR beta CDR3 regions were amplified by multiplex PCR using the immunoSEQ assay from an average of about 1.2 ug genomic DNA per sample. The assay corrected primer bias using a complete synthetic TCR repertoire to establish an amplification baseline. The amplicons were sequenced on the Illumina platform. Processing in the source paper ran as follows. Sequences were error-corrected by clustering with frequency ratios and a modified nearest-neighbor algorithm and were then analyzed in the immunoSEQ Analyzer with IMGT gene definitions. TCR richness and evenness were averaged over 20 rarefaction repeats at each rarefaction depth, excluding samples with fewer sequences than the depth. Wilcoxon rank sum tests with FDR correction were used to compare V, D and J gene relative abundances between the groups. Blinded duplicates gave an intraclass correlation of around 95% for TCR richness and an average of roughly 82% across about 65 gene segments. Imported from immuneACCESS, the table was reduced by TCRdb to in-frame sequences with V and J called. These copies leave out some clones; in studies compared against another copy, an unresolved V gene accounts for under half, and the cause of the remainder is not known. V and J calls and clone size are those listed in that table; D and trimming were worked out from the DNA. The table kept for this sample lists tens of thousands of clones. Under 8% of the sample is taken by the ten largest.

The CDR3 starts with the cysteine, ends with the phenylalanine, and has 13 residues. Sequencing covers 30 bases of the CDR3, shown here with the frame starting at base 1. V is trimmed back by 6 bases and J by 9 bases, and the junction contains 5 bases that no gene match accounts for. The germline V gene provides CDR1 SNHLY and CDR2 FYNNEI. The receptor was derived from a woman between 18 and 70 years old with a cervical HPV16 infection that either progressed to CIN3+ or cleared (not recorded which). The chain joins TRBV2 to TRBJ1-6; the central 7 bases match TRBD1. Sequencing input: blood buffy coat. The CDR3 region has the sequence CASRVTGPSPLHF. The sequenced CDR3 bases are TGTGCCAGCAGAGTGACAGGGCCTTCACCC.